This TCR beta chain was found in a study of cytomegalovirus exposure and HLA in healthy donors. Study-wide results and limits: Despite most TCR sequences being rare, some public TCRs occurred in many donors. First-cohort TCR clusters were later found to tend to co-occur in the approximately 110 validation repertoires. It was reported that the classifier diagnosed cytomegalovirus status with high specificity and sensitivity in both the original and validation cohorts.

For this clone: Antigen: not known.

Germline CDR1 reads SGHNT; CDR2 reads YYREEE (reference sequence). Trimming cost V 0 bases and J 11 bases, with 15 bases left between them. CDR3 length: 14 residues. The protocol was immunoSEQ multiplex PCR, while the TCRdb copy is restricted to in-frame clones and leaves out a portion. The data hold roughly 300,000 clones, with roughly 87% observed a single time. The receptor comes from a woman aged 30 to 39 in good health and CMV-seropositive. V and J are TRBV5-4 and TRBJ2-1, with D perhaps given as TRBD1 or TRBD2 (5 bases each). Sequencing was carried out using PBMCs. This CDR3 is CASSLDGNQGQQFF. Written as DNA, the CDR3 is TGTGCCAGCAGCTTGGACGGGAATCAGGGTCAGCAGTTCTTC. The full variable domain, its missing parts supplied by reference TRBV5-4 and TRBJ2-1, is ETGVTQSPTHLIKTRGQQVTLRCSSQSGHNTVSWYQQALGQGPQFIFQYYREEENGRGNFPPRFSGLQFPNYSSELNVNALELDDSALYLCASSLDGNQGQQFFGPGTRLTVL.